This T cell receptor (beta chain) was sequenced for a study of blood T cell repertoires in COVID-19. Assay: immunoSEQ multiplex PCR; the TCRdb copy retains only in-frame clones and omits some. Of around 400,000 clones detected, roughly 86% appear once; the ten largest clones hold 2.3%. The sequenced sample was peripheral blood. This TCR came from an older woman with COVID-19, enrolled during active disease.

CDR3 DNA: TGTGCCAGCAGCCAGCCTACCGACTTCGACTATGGCTACACCTTC. This encodes CASSQPTDFDYGYTF. V usage is TRBV4-2 and J usage is TRBJ1-2; no clear D. The CDR3 totals 15 residues. The V and J ends lost 3 bases and 3 bases respectively, with 14 bases between them. Germline values: CDR1 LGHNA, CDR2 YNFKEQ.